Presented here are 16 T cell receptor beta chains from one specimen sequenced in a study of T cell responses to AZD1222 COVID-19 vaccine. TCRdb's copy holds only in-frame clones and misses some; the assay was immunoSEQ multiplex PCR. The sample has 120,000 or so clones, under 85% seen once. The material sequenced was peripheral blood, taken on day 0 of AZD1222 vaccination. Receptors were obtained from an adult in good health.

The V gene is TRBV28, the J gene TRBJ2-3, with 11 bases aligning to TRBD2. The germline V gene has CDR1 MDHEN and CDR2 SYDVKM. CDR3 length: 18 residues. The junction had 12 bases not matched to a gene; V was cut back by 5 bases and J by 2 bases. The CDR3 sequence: CASSPAGLADISTDTQYF. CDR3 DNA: TGTGCCAGCAGTCCGGCGGGACTAGCGGACATCTCCACAGATACGCAGTATTTT.

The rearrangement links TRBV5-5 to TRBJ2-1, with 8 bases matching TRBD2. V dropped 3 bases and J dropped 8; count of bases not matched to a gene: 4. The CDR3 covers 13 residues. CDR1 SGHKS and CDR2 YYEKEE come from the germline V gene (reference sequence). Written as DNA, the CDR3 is TGTGCCAGCAGCTGGGGACTAGTCTATGAGCAGTTCTTC. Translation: CASSWGLVYEQFF. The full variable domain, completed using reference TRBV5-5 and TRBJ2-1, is DAGVTQSPTHLIKTRGQQVTLRCSPISGHKSVSWYQQVLGQGPQFIFQYYEKEERGRGNFPDRFSARQFPNYSSELNVNALLLGDSALYLCASSWGLVYEQFFGPGTRLTVL.

CDR3 nucleotides: TGTGCCAGTAGTTTCGCAGGGTTCAATCAGCCCCAGCATTTT. It codes for CASSFAGFNQPQHF. The chain combines TRBV19 with TRBJ1-5; D perhaps matches TRBD1 (5 bases). Trimming pared 5 bases from V and 3 bases from J, leaving 11 bases between. This CDR3 has 14 amino acids. The germline CDR1 and CDR2 sequences are LNHDA and SQIVND (reference sequence).

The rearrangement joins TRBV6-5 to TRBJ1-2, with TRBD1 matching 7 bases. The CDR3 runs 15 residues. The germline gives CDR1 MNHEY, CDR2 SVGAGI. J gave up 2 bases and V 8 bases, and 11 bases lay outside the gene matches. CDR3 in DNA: TGTGCCAGCGGCCCTTTTACAGGGGCCAACTATGGCTACACCTTC. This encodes CASGPFTGANYGYTF.

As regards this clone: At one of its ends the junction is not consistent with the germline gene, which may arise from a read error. CDR3: CASRLGQNEKLFF. The CDR3, as DNA: TGTGCCAGCAGATTGGGGCAGAACGAAAAACTGTTTTTT. V gene TRBV5-4 combines with J gene TRBJ1-4; TRBD1 might be the D (5 bases). Germline assignment: CDR1 SGHNT and CDR2 YYREEE (reference sequence). The CDR3 covers 13 residues.

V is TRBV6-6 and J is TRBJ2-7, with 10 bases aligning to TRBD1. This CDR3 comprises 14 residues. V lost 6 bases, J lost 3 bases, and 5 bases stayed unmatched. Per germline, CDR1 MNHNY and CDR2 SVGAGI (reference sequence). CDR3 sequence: CASSRRDRGYEQYF. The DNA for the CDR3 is TGTGCCAGCAGCCGACGGGACAGGGGCTACGAGCAGTACTTC.

The DNA for the CDR3 is TGTGCCAGCAGCGGCCCGGGACAGGGGAATGAGCAGTTCTTC. This gives the protein CASSGPGQGNEQFF. J is TRBJ2-1 and V is TRBV9, with 10 bases lining up with TRBD1. Per germline, CDR1 SGDLS and CDR2 YYNGEE. The CDR3 is 14 residues long. J lost 7 bases, V lost 3 bases, and 4 bases had no gene match.

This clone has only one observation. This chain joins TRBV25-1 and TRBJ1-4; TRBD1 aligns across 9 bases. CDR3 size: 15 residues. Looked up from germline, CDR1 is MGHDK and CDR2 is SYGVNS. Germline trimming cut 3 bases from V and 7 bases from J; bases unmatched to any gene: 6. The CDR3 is CASSDWTGEREKLFF. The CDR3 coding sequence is TGTGCCAGCAGTGACTGGACAGGGGAGCGTGAAAAACTGTTTTTT. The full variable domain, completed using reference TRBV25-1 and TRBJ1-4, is EADIYQTPRYLVIGTGKKITLECSQTMGHDKMYWYQQDPGMELHLIHYSYGVNSTEKGDLSSESTVSRIRTEHFPLTLESARPSHTSQYLCASSDWTGEREKLFFGSGTQLSVL.

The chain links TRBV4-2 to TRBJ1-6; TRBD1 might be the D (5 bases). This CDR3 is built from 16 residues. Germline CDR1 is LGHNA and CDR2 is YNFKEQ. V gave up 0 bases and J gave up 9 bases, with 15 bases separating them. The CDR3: CASSQDLPGSGSPLHF. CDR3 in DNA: TGTGCCAGCAGCCAAGATTTACCAGGGTCGGGTTCACCCCTCCACTTT.

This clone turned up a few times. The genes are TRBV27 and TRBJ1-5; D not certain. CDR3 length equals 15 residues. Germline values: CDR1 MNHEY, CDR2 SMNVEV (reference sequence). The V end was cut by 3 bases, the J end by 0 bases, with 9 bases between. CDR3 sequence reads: CASSLGGYSNQPQHF. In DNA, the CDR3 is TGTGCCAGCAGTTTGGGTGGATATAGCAATCAGCCCCAGCATTTT.

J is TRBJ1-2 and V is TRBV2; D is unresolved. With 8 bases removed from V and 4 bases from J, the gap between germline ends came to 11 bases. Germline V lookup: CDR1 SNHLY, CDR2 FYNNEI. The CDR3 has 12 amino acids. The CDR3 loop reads CASSRALYGYTF. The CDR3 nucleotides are TGTGCCAGCTCCCGGGCCCTCTATGGCTACACCTTC.

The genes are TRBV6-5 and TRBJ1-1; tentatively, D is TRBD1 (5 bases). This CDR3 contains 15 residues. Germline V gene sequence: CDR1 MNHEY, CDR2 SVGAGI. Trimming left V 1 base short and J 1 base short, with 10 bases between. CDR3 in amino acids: CASSYWRGGNTEAFF. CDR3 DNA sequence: TGTGCCAGCAGTTACTGGAGGGGAGGGAACACTGAAGCTTTCTTT.

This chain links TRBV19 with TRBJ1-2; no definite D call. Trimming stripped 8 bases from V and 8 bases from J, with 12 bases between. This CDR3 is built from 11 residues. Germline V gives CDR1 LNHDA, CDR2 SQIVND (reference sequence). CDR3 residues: CASRREEGYTF. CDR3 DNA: TGTGCCAGTCGAAGGGAGGAAGGCTACACCTTC.

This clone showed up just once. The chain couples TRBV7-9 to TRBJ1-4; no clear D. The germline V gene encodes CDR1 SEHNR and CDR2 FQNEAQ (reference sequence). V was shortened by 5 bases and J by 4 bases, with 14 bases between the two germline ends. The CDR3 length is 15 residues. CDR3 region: CASSRRVDNNEKLFF. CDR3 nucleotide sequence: TGTGCCAGCAGCCGAAGGGTAGATAATAATGAAAAACTGTTTTTT.

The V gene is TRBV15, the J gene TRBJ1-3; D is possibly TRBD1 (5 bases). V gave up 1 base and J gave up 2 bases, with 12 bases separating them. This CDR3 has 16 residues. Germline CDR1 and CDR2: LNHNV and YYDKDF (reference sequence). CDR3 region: CATSRAAKGPGNTIYF. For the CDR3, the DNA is TGTGCCACCAGCAGAGCTGCCAAGGGGCCTGGAAACACCATATATTTT.

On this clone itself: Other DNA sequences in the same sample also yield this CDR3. The CDR3 nucleotides are TGTGCCAGCAGCCAAGAGGGACAGCCCCTTTTCTTT. It codes for CASSQEGQPLFF. The chain is built from TRBV3-1 (or the pseudogene TRBV3-2) and TRBJ1-1; 7 bases are a match to TRBD1. The CDR3 totals 12 residues. Per germline, CDR1 LGHDT and CDR2 YNNKEL (reference sequence). Losses at the gene ends were 0 bases for V and 13 bases for J; bases not matched to a gene: 5.